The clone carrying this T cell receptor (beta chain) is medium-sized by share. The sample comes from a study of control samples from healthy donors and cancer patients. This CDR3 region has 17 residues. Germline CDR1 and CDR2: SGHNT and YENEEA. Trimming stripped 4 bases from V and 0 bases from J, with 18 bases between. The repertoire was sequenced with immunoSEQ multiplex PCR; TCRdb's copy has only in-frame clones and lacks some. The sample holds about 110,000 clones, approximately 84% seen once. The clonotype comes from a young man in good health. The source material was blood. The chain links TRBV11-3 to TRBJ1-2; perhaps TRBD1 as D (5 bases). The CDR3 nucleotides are TGTGCCAGCAGCTATAAGGACAAAAGAACGGCTAACTATGGCTACACCTTC. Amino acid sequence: CASSYKDKRTANYGYTF. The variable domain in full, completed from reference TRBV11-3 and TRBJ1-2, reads EAGVVQSPRYKIIEKKQPVAFWCNPISGHNTLYWYLQNLGQGPELLIRYENEEAVDDSQLPKDRFSAERLKGVDSTLKIQPAELGDSAVYLCASSYKDKRTANYGYTFGSGTRLTVV.